This record looks at one T cell receptor (beta chain) sequence and its context. What it binds is not known. The CDR3 has 15 amino acids. Trimming at V came to 5 bases and at J to 11 bases, leaving 19 bases not matched to a gene. The germline gives CDR1 DFQATT, CDR2 SNEGSKA (reference sequence). The sample originates from a study of glioma-infiltrating T cells. Findings and caveats of the study: Patients with low tissue-blood divergence carried a signature set of shared blood CDR3 motifs.

The iRepertoire nested amplicon-rescue multiplex PCR amplified TCR alpha and beta CDR3s from RNA. TCRdb recomputed calls from the multiplex PCR reads with MiXCR, one row per CDR3 protein. The repertoire has 300,000 to 450,000 distinct CDR3 sequences, around 38% of them found once; the top ten carry around 13%. The specimen sequenced was glioma tissue, nonneoplastic brain tissue, or PBMCs (not recorded which). The receptor was derived from a human donor with low-grade glioma or glioblastoma, undergoing nonglioma brain surgery, or in good health (not recorded which). The gene calls are TRBV20-1 and TRBJ2-5, with 8 positions matching TRBD2. The CDR3 nucleotides read TGCAGTGCTCCCCCAGGAGGTAGCGGGAACTACAAGCAGTACTTC. This encodes CSAPPGGSGNYKQYF.